These T cell receptor beta chains were read from a single sample in a study of PD-L1 blockade in urothelial cancer. Using immunoSEQ multiplex PCR, the repertoire was profiled, and TCRdb retains in-frame clones only, with some absent. The sample holds about 88,000 clones, approximately 91% seen once. The sample was PBMCs, taken around atezolizumab (anti-PD-L1) treatment. The receptors shown here come from a man between 60 and 75 years old with urothelial cancer. Both conserved end residues are part of each CDR3. The D gene is left open where the match is weak. Clone size is given for some rows only: seen once, a few or many times, or a class if the clone is expanded.

clone size	J gene	CDR3 length	V gene	D gene	CDR3 DNA	CDR3 protein
.	TRBJ2-1	14	TRBV28	TRBD2	TGTGCCAGCAGTTTTAGCGGGTTCGACAATGAGCAGTTCTTC	CASSFSGFDNEQFF
.	TRBJ1-1	17	TRBV27	.	TGTGCCAGCAGTCCGGGTGGCTACAACATTATGAACACTGAAGCTTTCTTT	CASSPGGYNIMNTEAFF
.	TRBJ1-2	15	TRBV2	.	TGTGCCAGCTGGGGGGATCGAAGGCGCAACTATGGCTACACCTTC	CASWGDRRRNYGYTF
.	TRBJ1-1	14	TRBV4-2	.	TGTGCCAGCAGCCAAGATACCGGGGACACTGAAGCTTTCTTT	CASSQDTGDTEAFF
.	TRBJ2-1	15	TRBV7-8	TRBD2	TGTGCCAGCAGGATAGGGACTAGCTCCTACAATGAGCAGTTCTTC	CASRIGTSSYNEQFF
.	TRBJ2-5	15	TRBV29-1	TRBD2	TGCAGCGTTGATCCCGGGACTAGCGGGGGTGAGACCCAGTACTTC	CSVDPGTSGGETQYF
once	TRBJ2-7	15	TRBV5-4	TRBD2	TGTGCCAGCAGAGCTTGGACTAGCGGGACCTACGAGCAGTACTTC	CASRAWTSGTYEQYF
.	TRBJ1-2	15	TRBV5-6	.	TGTGCCAGCAGCTTGGGGGGGGGCGTTAACTATGGCTACACCTTC	CASSLGGGVNYGYTF
.	TRBJ2-7	15	TRBV28	.	TGTGCCAGCAGTCCCGGGACACCCAGCTCCTACGAGCAGTACTTC	CASSPGTPSSYEQYF
few	TRBJ2-3	14	TRBV6-5	TRBD1	TGTGCCAGCAGAAGACAGGGGTACACAGATACGCAGTATTTT	CASRRQGYTDTQYF
.	TRBJ2-5	15	TRBV7-9	.	TGTGCCAGCAGCTTCTCTTCCCTGCGCGGAGAGACCCAGTACTTC	CASSFSSLRGETQYF
.	TRBJ2-7	13	TRBV7-8	.	TGTGCCAGCAGCTTAGGACAGATCTACGAGCAGTACTTC	CASSLGQIYEQYF
once	TRBJ2-3	14	TRBV19	TRBD1	TGTGCCAGTAGTATGTGGACAGGAACAGATACGCAGTATTTT	CASSMWTGTDTQYF
.	TRBJ2-3	14	TRBV6-5	TRBD1	TGTGCCAGTTTGGGACAGGGGTTCCCAGATACGCAGTATTTT	CASLGQGFPDTQYF
once	TRBJ1-1	11	TRBV20-1	.	TGCAGTGCTCGGGGGGATGGTGAAGCTTTCTTT	CSARGDGEAFF
.	TRBJ2-1	12	TRBV9	.	TGTGCCAGCAGCCGACTTGGCAATGAGCAGTTCTTC	CASSRLGNEQFF
few	TRBJ1-4	13	TRBV30	.	TGTGCCTGCGTGGACAGATCTAATGAAAAACTGTTTTTT	CACVDRSNEKLFF
once	TRBJ1-3	14	TRBV6-5	.	TGTGCCAGCAGTTACGAGGCCTCTGGAAACACCATATATTTT	CASSYEASGNTIYF
.	TRBJ2-3	14	TRBV19	TRBD2	TGTGCCAGTAGTCGGGGGGTTGAAGGCGTAGCGCAGTATTTT	CASSRGVEGVAQYF
.	TRBJ2-5	16	TRBV7-2	.	TGTGCCAGCAGCTTAGCGCGGGGTTTGTCAAAAGAGACCCAGTACTTC	CASSLARGLSKETQYF
.	TRBJ2-7	16	TRBV7-9	TRBD1	TGTGCCAGCAGCTTAGCCGCGGGACAGGGAGCCTACGAGCAGTACTTC	CASSLAAGQGAYEQYF
.	TRBJ2-1	15	TRBV5-1	TRBD1	TGCGCCAGCAACCGGGACAGTCAAAGATACAATGAGCAGTTCTTC	CASNRDSQRYNEQFF
.	TRBJ1-1	15	TRBV9	TRBD1	TGTGCCAGCAGCGTAATCGGGACAGGGCCCGTTGAAGCTTTCTTT	CASSVIGTGPVEAFF
.	TRBJ1-2	15	TRBV5-6	TRBD1	TGTGCCAGCAGCTCGCCCCCGACAGGGAGCTATGGCTACACCTTC	CASSSPPTGSYGYTF
medium-sized	TRBJ2-3	15	TRBV7-8	TRBD1	TGTGCCAGCAGTCCGGGACAGGGGATGATAGATACGCAGTATTTT	CASSPGQGMIDTQYF
.	TRBJ2-5	15	TRBV19	TRBD1	TGTGCCAGTAGTTCTCGGGCAGGGGGACGAGAGACCCAGTACTTC	CASSSRAGGRETQYF
.	TRBJ2-5	14	TRBV15	.	TGTGCCACCAGCAGAGGACACTTCCAAGAGACCCAGTACTTC	CATSRGHFQETQYF
.	TRBJ2-1	15	TRBV9	TRBD1	TGTGCCAGCAGCGTCGGGACAGCAGGTTACAATGAGCAGTTCTTC	CASSVGTAGYNEQFF
.	TRBJ2-7	16	TRBV30	TRBD1	TGTGCCTGGAGTGTACGAGGGGACAGGCTATCCTACGAGCAGTACTTC	CAWSVRGDRLSYEQYF
.	TRBJ1-1	12	TRBV6-5	.	TGTGCCAGCAGTAACGACTGGACTGAAGCTTTCTTT	CASSNDWTEAFF
.	TRBJ2-3	17	TRBV6-1	TRBD2	TGTGCCAGCAGTGACCTCGGACTAGCGGGGGGGTCAGATACGCAGTATTTT	CASSDLGLAGGSDTQYF
.	TRBJ2-1	13	TRBV5-6	.	TGTGCCAGCAGCTTGGCGGGCGGGAATGAGCAGTTCTTC	CASSLAGGNEQFF
once	TRBJ1-5	16	TRBV19	.	TGTGCCAGTAGTACATCCTGGGCAGGGGGCAATCAGCCCCAGCATTTT	CASSTSWAGGNQPQHF
.	TRBJ2-2	16	TRBV19	TRBD1	TGTGCCAGTAGACTTAGACAGGGAACTGGCACCGGGGAGCTGTTTTTT	CASRLRQGTGTGELFF
.	TRBJ1-5	13	TRBV6-5	.	TGTGCCAGCAGTTACTCGATAGCTCAGCCCCAGCATTTT	CASSYSIAQPQHF
.	TRBJ2-3	16	TRBV11-2	.	TGTGCCAGCAGCCGCGGGTCCAGGCCTAGCACAGATACGCAGTATTTT	CASSRGSRPSTDTQYF
.	TRBJ2-3	15	TRBV4-2	TRBD1	TGTGCCAGCAGCCATGGACAGGGCGTCACAGATACGCAGTATTTT	CASSHGQGVTDTQYF
.	TRBJ2-5	15	TRBV7-8	TRBD1	TGTGCCAGCAGCTTAGACAGGGGTGATTTGGAGACCCAGTACTTC	CASSLDRGDLETQYF